A single sample gave rise to the 10 T cell receptor beta chains below, sequenced in a study of early stage breast cancer tumors. Libraries were prepared by immunoSEQ multiplex PCR; TCRdb keeps only in-frame clonotypes and omits some of them. This table has 9,000 to 10,000 clones, 64% appearing once. Sequencing was carried out using breast tumor tissue. The receptors originated from a person in their sixties with breast cancer.

A remark on this clone: A far larger clone is one base from this, pointing to a likely read error. The rearrangement joins TRBV6-1 to TRBJ1-1; D not resolved. Trimming removed 4 bases from V and 0 bases from J, with 3 bases in between. In germline, CDR1 is MNHNS, CDR2 SASEGT. The CDR3 is made up of 12 amino acids. CDR3 bases: TGTGCCAGCAGTGCGCTGAACACTGAAGCTTTCTTT. Translation gives CASSALNTEAFF.

The chain carries TRBV5-1 and TRBJ1-2, with D unclear. The CDR3 covers 15 residues. V lost 0 bases, J lost 4 bases, and 13 bases lay in between. Per the germline V gene, CDR1 is SGHRS and CDR2 is YFSETQ. The CDR3 nucleotides are TGCGCCAGCAGCTTGGCCTTGGGAGTAGCCTATGGCTACACCTTC. Its translation: CASSLALGVAYGYTF. Filled out from reference TRBV5-1 and TRBJ1-2, the complete variable domain reads KAGVTQTPRYLIKTRGQQVTLSCSPISGHRSVSWYQQTPGQGLQFLFEYFSETQRNKGNFPGRFSGRQFSNSRSEMNVSTLELGDSALYLCASSLALGVAYGYTFGSGTRLTVV.

The chain carries TRBV6-1 and TRBJ2-1, with D uncertain. CDR3 length: 16 amino acids. Germline V gene sequence: CDR1 MNHNS, CDR2 SASEGT. Trimming stripped 0 bases from V and 5 bases from J, with 14 bases between. The CDR3 region has the DNA TGTGCCAGCAGTGAAGCGGGCGCGTTGATTAACAATGAGCAGTTCTTC. It is translated as CASSEAGALINNEQFF.

This chain uses TRBV18 with TRBJ2-7; D is perhaps TRBD1 (6 bases). Trimming took 2 bases from V and 3 from J, leaving 11 bases between them. The germline CDR1 and CDR2 sequences are KGHSH and LQKENI. The CDR3 length is 14 residues. The CDR3 spells CASSPKTGIYEQYF. The CDR3 nucleotides are TGTGCCAGCTCACCAAAGACAGGTATCTACGAGCAGTACTTC.

The rearrangement uses TRBV19 and TRBJ1-4; 8 bases fit TRBD1. The germline CDR1 and CDR2 sequences are LNHDA and SQIVND (reference sequence). The ends lost 6 bases at V and 5 bases at J; junction bases unmatched: 14. The CDR3 totals 17 residues. CDR3 in DNA: TGTGCCAGTAGAAAACTAGGGCAGGGGGCTTCAAATGAAAAACTGTTTTTT. It codes for CASRKLGQGASNEKLFF.

In its sample, this clone was seen a few times. The chain joins TRBV30 to TRBJ1-5; D gene uncertain. This CDR3 spans 14 amino acids. With 1 base removed from V and 0 bases from J, the gap between germline ends came to 7 bases. Per germline, CDR1 GTSNPN and CDR2 SVGIG (reference sequence). The CDR3 is CAWSASHSNQPQHF. Here the CDR3 DNA reads TGTGCCTGGAGTGCTAGTCATAGCAATCAGCCCCAGCATTTT.

The chain is built from TRBV11-2 and TRBJ1-1; D unresolved. The CDR3 runs 14 residues. Per germline, CDR1 SGHAT and CDR2 FQNNGV. V lost 3 bases, J lost 4 bases, and 12 bases lay in between. CDR3: CASSFYVGSTEAFF. As DNA, the CDR3 is TGTGCCAGCAGCTTTTACGTTGGCTCCACTGAAGCTTTCTTT.

The rearrangement joins TRBV6-1 to TRBJ1-1; no reliable D call. V was trimmed by 8 bases and J by 1 base, leaving 11 bases between them. The CDR3 extends over 13 amino acids. CDR1 is MNHNS and CDR2 is SASEGT in the germline V gene. The CDR3 is CASSLAENTEAFF. The CDR3 DNA reads as TGTGCCAGCTCCCTGGCGGAGAACACTGAAGCTTTCTTT.

This chain uses TRBV7-9 with TRBJ2-3; 9 bases agree with TRBD1. The CDR3 is 14 residues long. V was pared by 3 bases and J by 3 bases, with 1 base of the junction left unmatched. Per the germline V gene, CDR1 is SEHNR and CDR2 is FQNEAQ (reference sequence). The CDR3 DNA follows: TGTGCCAGCAGCTTGGACAGGGGTACAGATACGCAGTATTTT. Translating it yields CASSLDRGTDTQYF.

This CDR3 is CASRPDWVSRGYTF. The CDR3 nucleotides are TGTGCCAGTAGGCCGGACTGGGTATCGAGAGGCTACACCTTC. The chain is built from TRBV19 and TRBJ1-2; D is uncertain. From germline, CDR1 is LNHDA and CDR2 SQIVND (reference sequence). Trimming pared 6 bases from V and 8 bases from J, leaving 19 bases between. The CDR3 consists of 14 residues.